The text below deals with one T cell receptor beta chain. This clone has only one observation. Its antigen is still unknown. Base qualities are not recorded, but no much larger clone differs from it by a single base. The trial excluded patients who had a history of autoimmune disease or were on systemic immunosuppression. Peripheral blood for TCR sequencing was collected from all dose cohorts at baseline, on cycle 4 day 1, and on cycle 7 day 1. Samples came from an open-label, multicenter, first-in-human phase I dose-escalation trial of ivuxolimab. Adults with locally advanced or metastatic melanoma, renal cell carcinoma, hepatocellular carcinoma or head and neck squamous cell carcinoma were enrolled in the trial. CD4+ and CD8+ T cells were sorted separately from peripheral blood before TCR sequencing. This sample is drawn from a study of OX40 agonist ivuxolimab in advanced cancers. Looking at the study overall: Ivuxolimab, which targeted the costimulatory receptor OX40 (CD134), was an agonistic, fully human IgG2 monoclonal antibody. Patients were allowed to have had prior anti-PD-1, anti-PD-L1 or anti-CTLA-4 therapy, and 40% of the dose-escalation patients had previously received checkpoint inhibitors. Partial responses were achieved by three dose-escalation patients, of whom one had hepatocellular carcinoma and two had cutaneous melanoma. Intravenous ivuxolimab was administered to patients every 2 weeks at six dose levels: 0.01, 0.1, 0.3, 1.5, 3 and 10 mg/kg. Of the approximately 54 dose-escalation patients, hepatocellular carcinoma was present in 19, melanoma in approximately 15, renal cell carcinoma in 9 and head and neck cancer in 9. Peripheral TCRbeta sequencing aimed to test whether ivuxolimab altered TCR sequence diversity and caused clonal T-cell expansion. A male proportion of roughly 85% and a mean age of approximately 61 years, ranging from roughly 23 to 90, were recorded for the dose-escalation cohort. The paper describes the monotherapy dose-escalation part (N ≈ 50 patients) of the phase I trial of ivuxolimab.

Genomic DNA was isolated from the sorted cells so that the TCRbeta CDR3 region could be sequenced. The immunoSEQ Assay was used to sequence the TCRbeta CDR3 regions. What TCRdb holds here is the immuneACCESS table cut down to in-frame rearrangements. Part of the clones is not present; checked against another copy, under half of the missing clones reflect an unresolved V gene, and the others are unexplained. The sample table lists about 44,000 clones, over 90% of them with a count of one. 11% of the sample belongs to the ten largest clones. What the work shows at the level of the full study, not this receptor alone: At doses of 0.1 to 3.0 mg/kg, clonal expansion of both CD4+ and CD8+ T cells in blood was seen between baseline and week 6. The antigen specificity of the peripheral T cells that underwent clonal expansion was not determined. In the 0.1-3.0 mg/kg groups, partial responders were among the patients with the lowest normalized peripheral clonal expansion, particularly in CD8+ T cells. On average, CD8+ T cells showed more expanded clones than CD4+ T cells after ivuxolimab. Low levels of normalized T-cell clonal expansion were also seen in some patients who did not respond.

The CDR3 contains 15 residues, cysteine and phenylalanine counted. Here the CDR3 DNA is all that survives: 45 bases in frame from base 1. Trimming at the junction amounts to 6 bases on V and 3 bases on J, and the germline ends lie 15 bases apart. CDR1 is given as SNHLY and CDR2 as FYNNEI, both from the germline V gene. The source was CD4+ or CD8+ T cells sorted from blood, collected in a trial of the OX40 agonist ivuxolimab. The sequence came from an adult with an advanced solid tumor such as melanoma, head and neck, liver or kidney cancer. Rearrangement joined TRBV2 to TRBJ1-5; D gene: possibly TRBD1, on 6 matching bases. The CDR3 has the sequence CASSGKTGFNQPQHF. The DNA sequence is given as TGTGCCAGCAGCGGCAAGACAGGATTCAATCAGCCCCAGCATTTT.